The sequence of this TCR beta chain was determined in a study of blood T cell repertoires in COVID-19. Study-level background: Samples of COVID-19 (acute and convalescent) were obtained from the United States, Italy and Spain. Sample material is recorded as cDNA or gDNA derived from T cells, B-cell-depleted T cells, or PBMCs.

From germline, CDR1 is LGHDT and CDR2 YNNKEL (reference sequence). This CDR3 comprises 14 residues. V lost 9 bases and J lost 2, with 16 bases in between. Original processing notes: Nucleated cell counts were estimated from reference gene primer amplification. Clones were read by immunoSEQ multiplex PCR, and TCRdb kept only the in-frame ones, dropping some. That table furnishes V, J and clone size, whereas the DNA furnished D and trimming. The sample lists around 61,000 clones; roughly nine tenths were seen once. Seattle participants joined during active infection and were tracked over time. The sequence was obtained from an older woman with COVID-19, enrolled during active disease. Sequences were obtained from peripheral blood. This chain connects TRBV3-1 (or the pseudogene TRBV3-2) to TRBJ1-1; D is unclear. In DNA form, the CDR3 reads TGTGCCAGTCGAAGGGAGGGTCTAAACACTGAAGCTTTCTTT. Translation gives CASRREGLNTEAFF.